The present T cell receptor beta chain was sequenced within a study of blood T cell repertoires in COVID-19. Deletions cut 9 bases from V and 0 bases from J, with 11 bases between. Per the germline V gene, CDR1 is SNHLY and CDR2 is FYNNEI. This CDR3 spans 14 amino acids. Profiled with immunoSEQ multiplex PCR; TCRdb holds only in-frame clones, not every one. The sample has some 250,000 clones, 91% seen once; the top ten hold 1.2%. Input material: PBMCs or T cells enriched from blood (not recorded which). The chain is built from TRBV2 and TRBJ1-4; D remains ambiguous. This receptor was identified in a human donor in a cohort exposed to, infected with or recovered from COVID-19 (not recorded which). The donor label of this sample is uncertain. The CDR3 nucleotides read TGTGCCAGTAGCTCGACGGCAACTAATGAAAAACTGTTTTTT. This sequence encodes CASSSTATNEKLFF.